The TCR beta chain under discussion was sequenced for a study of CD8 T cells in Susac syndrome. When the RNA was reverse transcribed, random hexamers were used with an input of roughly 0.5 to 1 ug. TCRdb re-derived calls from the immunoSEQ multiplex PCR reads in MiXCR, one entry per CDR3 protein. Of tens of thousands of distinct CDR3 sequences in the sample, 91% were seen once. Overall study results and limits: That the number of individuals in its TCR sequencing and HLA analysis was relatively small was acknowledged by the study.

Details on this clonotype: Its antigen is not identified.

TCR beta sequencing covered blood CD8+ and CD4+ T cells. Relapsing-remitting disease, either stable or active, was present in the multiple sclerosis controls, who were treatment-naive patients. It was negative isolation that provided the CD8+ and CD4+ T cells, whereas TEMRA cells were enriched by FACS. CDR1 is SQVTM, CDR2 ANQGSEA, per germline. Trimming took 4 bases from V and 3 from J, leaving 7 bases between them. The CDR3 totals 11 residues. Source material: CD8+ T cells from PBMCs. This receptor was taken from a human donor with multiple sclerosis. J is TRBJ2-7 and V is TRBV29-1, with unresolved D. Here the CDR3 DNA reads TGCAGCGTTGGGGCAGACTACGAGCAGTACTTC. This gives the protein CSVGADYEQYF.